In its sample, the clone carrying this T cell receptor beta chain was seen once. This sample is part of a study of blood T cell repertoires in COVID-19. Study in general: PBMCs, B-cell-depleted T cells, or T cells were the source of the cDNA or gDNA that made up the material.

Germline V gene data show CDR1 as KGHSH and CDR2 as LQKENI. The length of the CDR3 is 14 residues. J was trimmed by 5 bases and V by 3 bases; bases with no gene match: 3. In the authors' workflow: Nucleated cell counts were estimated from reference gene primer amplification. Generated by immunoSEQ multiplex PCR, the TCRdb table keeps only in-frame clones and is missing some. Clone size and V and J calls were adopted from that table, with D and trimming inferred from the DNA. The sample contains approximately 150,000 clones, around 84% of which appear only once. This rearrangement joins TRBV18 to TRBJ2-3; 9 bases map to TRBD1. The receptor's source is a man between 35 and 55 years old with acute or convalescent COVID-19. The sequencing input was peripheral blood. Here the CDR3 reads CASSPRTGEDTQYF. CDR3 DNA sequence: TGTGCCAGCTCACCGAGGACAGGGGAAGATACGCAGTATTTT.